This TCR beta chain was recovered during a study of blood T cell repertoires in COVID-19. For the study at large: Acute and convalescent COVID-19 samples came from the United States, Italy and Spain. PBMCs, B-cell-depleted T cells, or T cells provided the cDNA or gDNA that made up the material.

In the authors' methods: By means of reference gene primer amplification, nucleated cell counts were estimated. Clones were read by immunoSEQ multiplex PCR, and TCRdb kept only the in-frame ones, dropping some. V, J and clone size are taken as reported in that table, and D and trimming were inferred from the DNA itself. This table holds 60,000 to 80,000 clones, around 89% found once. Germline V lookup: CDR1 SGHTA, CDR2 FQGTGA. The V end lost 4 bases, the J end lost 3 bases, and 9 bases lay between the germline ends. The CDR3 is made up of 13 amino acids. The sample consisted of peripheral blood. The clonotype was recovered from a man in his 60s with acute or convalescent COVID-19. The chain uses TRBV7-3 and TRBJ1-1; D gene unclear. CDR3: CASSSQLDTEAFF. The CDR3 nucleotides read TGTGCCAGCAGCTCTCAGTTGGACACTGAAGCTTTCTTT.